What follows is one TCR beta chain and its context. Its antigen is unknown. Profiling relied on immunoSEQ multiplex PCR, and the TCRdb table lists in-frame clones only, not all of them. The sample lists over 850,000 clones; approximately 78% were seen once. Researchers partitioned CD4+ cells into CD45RA+ naive and CD45RA-negative memory subsets. The data are from a study of shared clonotypes between healthy human individuals. Findings and caveats of the study: Shared across several donors were around 5% of the naive CD4 clonotypes. Naive subsets usually exceeded memory subsets in estimated richness.

The germline CDR1 and CDR2 sequences are MNHNS and SASEGT. The CDR3 covers 15 residues. The V end was cut by 4 bases, the J end by 2 bases, with 11 bases between. This receptor was obtained from a man younger than 35 in good health. Some clones in this sample may be carry-over from other donors' samples. The material sequenced was memory CD4+ T cells from PBMCs. As to subset: CD45RA-negative fraction. V usage is TRBV6-1 and J usage is TRBJ1-4, with D tentatively TRBD1 (5 bases). The CDR3 here is CASSAPGTTNEKLFF. The CDR3 bases are TGTGCCAGCAGTGCCCCAGGGACGACTAATGAAAAACTGTTTTTT.